This T cell receptor (beta chain) was recorded in a study of blood T cell repertoires in COVID-19. Study details: In each case, the material was cDNA or gDNA derived from T cells, B-cell-depleted T cells, or PBMCs.

Produced via immunoSEQ multiplex PCR; TCRdb's table is partial and in-frame only. The data show around 45,000 clones, 85% to 90% seen once. V gave up 7 bases and J gave up 3 bases, with 16 bases separating them. The CDR3 has 14 amino acids. The V gene's germline CDR1 is SGHDT and CDR2 YYEEEE. The sample was peripheral blood. The chain links TRBV5-6 to TRBJ1-2; no definite D call. The clonotype originates from an elderly man with acute or convalescent COVID-19. Written as DNA, the CDR3 is TGTGCCAGCCGACGCGGGGAGTTCGACTATGGCTACACCTTC. Its translation: CASRRGEFDYGYTF.